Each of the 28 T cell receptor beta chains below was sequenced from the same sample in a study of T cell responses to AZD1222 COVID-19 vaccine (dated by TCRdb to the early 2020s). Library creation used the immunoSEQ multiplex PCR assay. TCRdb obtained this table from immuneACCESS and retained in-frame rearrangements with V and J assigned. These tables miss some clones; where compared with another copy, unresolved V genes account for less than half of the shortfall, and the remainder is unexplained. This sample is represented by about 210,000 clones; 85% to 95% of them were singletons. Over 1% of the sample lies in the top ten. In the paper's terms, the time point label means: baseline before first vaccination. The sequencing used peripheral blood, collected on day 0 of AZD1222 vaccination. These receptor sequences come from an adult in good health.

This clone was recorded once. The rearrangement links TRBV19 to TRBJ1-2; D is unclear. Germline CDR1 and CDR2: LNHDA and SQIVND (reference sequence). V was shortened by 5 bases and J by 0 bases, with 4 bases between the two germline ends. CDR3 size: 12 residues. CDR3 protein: CASSQANYGYTF. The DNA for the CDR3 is TGTGCCAGTAGTCAGGCTAACTATGGCTACACCTTC.

The CDR3 spells CASSTTGVGNTIYF. CDR3 in DNA: TGTGCCAGTAGTACAACAGGGGTTGGAAACACCATATATTTT. The chain is built from TRBV19 and TRBJ1-3; 7 nucleotides match TRBD1. The CDR3 length is 14 residues. The V and J ends lost 4 bases and 3 bases, in that order; junction bases with no gene match: 3. Germline V gene sequence: CDR1 LNHDA, CDR2 SQIVND (reference sequence).

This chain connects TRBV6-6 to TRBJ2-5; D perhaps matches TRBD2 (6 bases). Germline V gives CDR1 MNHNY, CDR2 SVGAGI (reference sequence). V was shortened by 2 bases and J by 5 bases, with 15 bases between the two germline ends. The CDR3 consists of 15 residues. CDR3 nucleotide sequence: TGTGCCAGCAGTTACCCGACTAGGGGTGTGGAGACCCAGTACTTC. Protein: CASSYPTRGVETQYF.

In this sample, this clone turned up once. CDR3 protein: CAISGGQGETQYF. The CDR3 DNA is TGTGCCATCAGTGGGGGACAGGGAGAGACCCAGTACTTC. The chain couples TRBV10-3 to TRBJ2-5; 9 bases map to TRBD1. CDR3 size: 13 residues. The germline V gene encodes CDR1 ENHRY and CDR2 SYGVKD. The ends lost 4 bases at V and 4 bases at J; junction bases unmatched: 1.

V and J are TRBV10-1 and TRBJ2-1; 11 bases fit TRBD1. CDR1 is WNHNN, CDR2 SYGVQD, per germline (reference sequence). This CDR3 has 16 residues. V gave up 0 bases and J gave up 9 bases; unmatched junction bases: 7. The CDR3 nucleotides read TGCGCCAGCAGTGAGTCGAGCGGACAGGGGGCAGGTGAGCAGTTCTTC. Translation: CASSESSGQGAGEQFF.

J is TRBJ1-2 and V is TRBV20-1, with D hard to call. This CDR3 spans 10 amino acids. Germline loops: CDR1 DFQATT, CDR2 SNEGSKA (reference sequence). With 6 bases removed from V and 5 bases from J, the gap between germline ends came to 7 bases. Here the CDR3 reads CSASGYGYTF. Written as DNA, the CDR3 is TGCAGTGCCAGTGGATATGGCTACACCTTC.

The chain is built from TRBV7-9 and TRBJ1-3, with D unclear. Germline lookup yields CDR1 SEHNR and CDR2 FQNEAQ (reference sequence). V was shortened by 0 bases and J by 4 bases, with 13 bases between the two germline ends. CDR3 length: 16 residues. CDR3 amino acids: CASSLAIGQAGNTIYF. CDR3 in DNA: TGTGCCAGCAGCTTAGCCATCGGGCAGGCGGGAAACACCATATATTTT.

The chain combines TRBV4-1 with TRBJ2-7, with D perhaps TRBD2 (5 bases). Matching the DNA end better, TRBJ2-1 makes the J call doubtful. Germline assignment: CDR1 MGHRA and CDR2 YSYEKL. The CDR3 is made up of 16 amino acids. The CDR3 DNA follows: TGCGCCAGCAGCCAAGAGGCGAGCGGTTCCTACAATGAGCAGTTCTTC. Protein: CASSQEASGSYNEQFF.

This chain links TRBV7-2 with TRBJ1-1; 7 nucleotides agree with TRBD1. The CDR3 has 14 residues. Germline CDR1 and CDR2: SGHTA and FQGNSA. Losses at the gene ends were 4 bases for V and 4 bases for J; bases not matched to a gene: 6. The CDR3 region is CASSWGQRATEAFF. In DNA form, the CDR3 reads TGTGCCAGCAGCTGGGGACAGAGGGCCACTGAAGCTTTCTTT.

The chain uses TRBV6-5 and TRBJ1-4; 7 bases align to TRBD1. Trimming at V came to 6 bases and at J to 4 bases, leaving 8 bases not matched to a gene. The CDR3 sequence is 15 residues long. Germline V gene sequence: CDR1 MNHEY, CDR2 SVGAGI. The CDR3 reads CASSRKGQNNEKLFF. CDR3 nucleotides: TGTGCCAGCAGCAGAAAGGGACAGAATAATGAAAAACTGTTTTTT.

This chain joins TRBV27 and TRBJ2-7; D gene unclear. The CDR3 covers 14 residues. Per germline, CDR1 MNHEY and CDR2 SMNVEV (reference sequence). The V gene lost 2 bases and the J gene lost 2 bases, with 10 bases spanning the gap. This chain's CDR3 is CASSLTDGPYEQYF. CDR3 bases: TGTGCCAGCAGTTTAACGGACGGCCCCTACGAGCAGTACTTC.

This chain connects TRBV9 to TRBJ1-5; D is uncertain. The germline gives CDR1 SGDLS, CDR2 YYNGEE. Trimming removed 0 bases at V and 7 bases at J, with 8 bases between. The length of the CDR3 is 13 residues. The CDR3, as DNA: TGTGCCAGCAGCGTAGGGGTCACCCAGCCCCAGCATTTT. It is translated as CASSVGVTQPQHF.

The CDR3 loop reads CASSQVSGARGNTIYF. The CDR3 coding sequence is TGTGCCAGCAGCCAAGTTTCTGGGGCGAGAGGAAACACCATATATTTT. The chain uses TRBV14 and TRBJ1-3, with D perhaps matching TRBD1 (5 bases). The CDR3 totals 16 residues. The ends were cut back, 1 base at V and 4 bases at J, with 14 bases in the middle. Germline assignment: CDR1 SGHDN and CDR2 FVKESK.

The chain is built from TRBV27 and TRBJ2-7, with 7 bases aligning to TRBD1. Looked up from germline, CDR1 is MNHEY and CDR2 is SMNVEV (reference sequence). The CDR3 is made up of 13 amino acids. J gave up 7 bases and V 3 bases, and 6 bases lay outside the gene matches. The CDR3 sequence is CASSLGTAGEQYF. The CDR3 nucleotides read TGTGCCAGCAGTTTGGGGACAGCAGGAGAGCAGTACTTC.

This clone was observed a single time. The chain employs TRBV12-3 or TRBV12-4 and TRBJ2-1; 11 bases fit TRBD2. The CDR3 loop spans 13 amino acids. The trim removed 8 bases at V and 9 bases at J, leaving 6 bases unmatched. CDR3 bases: TGTGCCAGCCGACTAGCGGGGAGGAGTGAGCAGTTCTTC. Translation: CASRLAGRSEQFF.

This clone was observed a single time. CDR3 protein: CASSLVNTEAFF. DNA of the CDR3: TGTGCCAGCAGCCTTGTGAACACTGAAGCTTTCTTT. The chain couples TRBV3-1 (or the pseudogene TRBV3-2) to TRBJ1-1; D gene unclear. CDR3 length: 12 residues. V was cut by 4 bases and J by 0 bases, with 3 bases left in between. The germline V gene has CDR1 LGHDT and CDR2 YNNKEL (reference sequence).

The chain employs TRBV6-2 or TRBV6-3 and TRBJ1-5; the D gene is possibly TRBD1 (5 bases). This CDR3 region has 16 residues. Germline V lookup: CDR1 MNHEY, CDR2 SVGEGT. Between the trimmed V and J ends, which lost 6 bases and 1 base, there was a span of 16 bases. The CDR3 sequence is CASSRGRAASNQPQHF. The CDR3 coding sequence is TGTGCCAGCAGCCGAGGCAGGGCAGCGAGCAATCAGCCCCAGCATTTT.

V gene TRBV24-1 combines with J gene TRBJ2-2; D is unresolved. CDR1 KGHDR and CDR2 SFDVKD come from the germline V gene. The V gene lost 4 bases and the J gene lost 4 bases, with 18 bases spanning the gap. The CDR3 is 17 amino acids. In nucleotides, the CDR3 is TGTGCCACCAGTGACATCGGCCTGACGGGCAGCACCGGGGAGCTGTTTTTT. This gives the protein CATSDIGLTGSTGELFF.

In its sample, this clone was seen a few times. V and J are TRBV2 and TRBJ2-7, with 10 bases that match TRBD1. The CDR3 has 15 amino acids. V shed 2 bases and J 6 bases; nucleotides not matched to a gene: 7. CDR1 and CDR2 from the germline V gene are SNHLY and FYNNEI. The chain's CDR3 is CASSEFWGQGFEQYF. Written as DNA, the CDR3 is TGTGCCAGCAGTGAATTTTGGGGACAGGGGTTCGAGCAGTACTTC. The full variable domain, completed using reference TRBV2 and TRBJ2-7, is EPEVTQTPSHQVTQMGQEVILRCVPISNHLYFYWYRQILGQKVEFLVSFYNNEISEKSEIFDDQFSVERPDGSNFTLKIRSTKLEDSAMYFCASSEFWGQGFEQYFGPGTRLTVT.

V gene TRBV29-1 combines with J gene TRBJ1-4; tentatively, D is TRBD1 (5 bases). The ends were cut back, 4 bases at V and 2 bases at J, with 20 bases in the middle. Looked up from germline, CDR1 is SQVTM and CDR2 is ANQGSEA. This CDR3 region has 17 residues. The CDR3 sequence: CSVGVRDAKWTNEKLFF. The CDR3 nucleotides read TGCAGCGTTGGAGTCCGGGACGCGAAGTGGACTAATGAAAAACTGTTTTTT.

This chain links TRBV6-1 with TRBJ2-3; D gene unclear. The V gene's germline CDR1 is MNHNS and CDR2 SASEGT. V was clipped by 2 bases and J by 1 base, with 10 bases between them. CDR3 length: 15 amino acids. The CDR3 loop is CASSERSLGTDTQYF. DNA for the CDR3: TGTGCCAGCAGTGAAAGGAGTTTGGGCACAGATACGCAGTATTTT.

Here the CDR3 reads CASSAKQGTGELFF. DNA for the CDR3: TGTGCCAGCAGCGCAAAACAGGGAACCGGGGAGCTGTTTTTT. This sequence joins TRBV9 and TRBJ2-2; TRBD1 might be the D (6 bases). The CDR3 contains 14 residues. The V end was cut by 3 bases, the J end by 5 bases, with 11 bases between. CDR1 is SGDLS and CDR2 is YYNGEE in the germline V gene.

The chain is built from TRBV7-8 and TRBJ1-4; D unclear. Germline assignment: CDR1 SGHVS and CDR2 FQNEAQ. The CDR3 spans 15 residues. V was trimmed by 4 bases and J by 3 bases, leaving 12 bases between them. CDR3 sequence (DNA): TGTGCCAGCAGCTCCAGGAGAGTGTCTAATGAAAAACTGTTTTTT. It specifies CASSSRRVSNEKLFF.

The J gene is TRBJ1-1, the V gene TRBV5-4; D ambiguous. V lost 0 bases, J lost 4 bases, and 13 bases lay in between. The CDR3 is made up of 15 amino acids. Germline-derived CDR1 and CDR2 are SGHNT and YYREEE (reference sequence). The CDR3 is CASSLASRATTEAFF. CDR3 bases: TGTGCCAGCAGCTTGGCCTCCAGAGCGACCACTGAAGCTTTCTTT.

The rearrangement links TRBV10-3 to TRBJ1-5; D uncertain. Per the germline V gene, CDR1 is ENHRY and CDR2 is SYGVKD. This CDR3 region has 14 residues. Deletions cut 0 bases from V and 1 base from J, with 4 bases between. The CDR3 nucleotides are TGTGCCATCAGTGAGTCAATGAGCAATCAGCCCCAGCATTTT. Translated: CAISESMSNQPQHF.

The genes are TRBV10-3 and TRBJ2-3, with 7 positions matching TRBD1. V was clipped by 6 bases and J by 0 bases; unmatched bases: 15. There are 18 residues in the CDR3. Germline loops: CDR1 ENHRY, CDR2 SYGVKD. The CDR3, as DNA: TGTGCCATCAGAGAACCTGTAAGGGGGCGAAATAGCACAGATACGCAGTATTTT. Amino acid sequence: CAIREPVRGRNSTDTQYF.

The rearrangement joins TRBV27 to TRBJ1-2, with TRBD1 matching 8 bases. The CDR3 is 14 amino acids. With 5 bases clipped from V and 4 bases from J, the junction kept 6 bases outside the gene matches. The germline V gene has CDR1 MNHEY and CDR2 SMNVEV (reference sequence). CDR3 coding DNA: TGTGCCAGCAGTCCAGGACAGGGAGCCTATGGCTACACCTTC. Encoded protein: CASSPGQGAYGYTF.

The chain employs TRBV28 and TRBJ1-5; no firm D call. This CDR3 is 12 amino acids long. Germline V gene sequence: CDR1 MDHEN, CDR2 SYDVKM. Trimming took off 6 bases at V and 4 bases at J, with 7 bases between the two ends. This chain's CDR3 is CASSSRNQPQHF. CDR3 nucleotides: TGTGCCAGCAGCAGCCGAAATCAGCCCCAGCATTTT.